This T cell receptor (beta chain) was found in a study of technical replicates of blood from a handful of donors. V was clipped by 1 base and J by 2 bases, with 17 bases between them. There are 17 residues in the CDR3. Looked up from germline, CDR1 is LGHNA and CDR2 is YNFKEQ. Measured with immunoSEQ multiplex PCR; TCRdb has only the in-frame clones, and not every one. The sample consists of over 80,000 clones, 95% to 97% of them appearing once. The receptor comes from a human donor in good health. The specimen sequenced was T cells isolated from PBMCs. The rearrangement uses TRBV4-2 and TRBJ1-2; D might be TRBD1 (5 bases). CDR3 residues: CASSQGRTGYGNYGYTF. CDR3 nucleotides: TGTGCCAGCAGCCAAGGTCGAACAGGCTACGGGAACTATGGCTACACCTTC.